The source of this TCR beta chain is a study of blood T cell repertoires in COVID-19. Produced via immunoSEQ multiplex PCR; TCRdb's table is partial and in-frame only. Of 450,000 or so clones in the sample, over 85% were seen once. The CDR3 runs 14 residues. Between the trimmed V and J ends, which lost 1 base and 5 bases, there was a span of 12 bases. CDR1 SGHRS and CDR2 YFSETQ come from the germline V gene. This clonotype was obtained from a man younger than 35 with COVID-19, enrolled during active disease. Sequenced material: peripheral blood. This sequence joins TRBV5-1 and TRBJ2-5; D is undetermined. CDR3 sequence (DNA): TGCGCCAGCAGCTTGAAGTTACATCCGGAGACCCAGTACTTC. Translating gives CASSLKLHPETQYF.